This TCR beta chain originates from a study of cytomegalovirus exposure and HLA in healthy donors. Concerning this clone itself: Its antigen is still unknown.

Whole-study findings and limits: Later findings reportedly placed an Asian-associated ancestry cluster below the roughly 700-donor mean for N-insertions. The authors enumerated under 200 TCR beta chains as linked to cytomegalovirus. Accurate predictions that matched the HLA-A and HLA-B alleles of most subjects were reportedly made from TCR beta sequences. Within an earlier analysis, most TCR beta V segments proved productive either about 87% or about 30% of the time.

The CDR3 runs to 17 residues. Trimming took 0 bases from V and 2 from J; bases not matched to a gene: 5. Germline V gives CDR1 LGHNA, CDR2 YNFKEQ. PCR primers comprised 60 Vbeta and 13 Jbeta primers. Repertoires were generated with immunoSEQ multiplex PCR, while TCRdb's copy carries only in-frame clones and drops some. Found here are over 150,000 clones, approximately 79% of them singletons; the top ten hold roughly 1.9%. Sample: PBMCs. The receptor was derived from a human donor in good health. The V gene is TRBV4-2, the J gene TRBJ2-3; 10 bases align to TRBD2. The CDR3 bases are TGTGCCAGCAGCCAAGATCGAGGACTAGCGGCCACAGATACGCAGTATTTT. Residues: CASSQDRGLAATDTQYF.